This T cell receptor (beta chain) was sequenced during a study of tumor and adjacent non-tumor tissue in lung cancer. The CDR3 extends over 17 amino acids. With 3 bases clipped from V and 6 bases from J, the junction kept 16 bases outside the gene matches. Per germline, CDR1 LGHNA and CDR2 YNFKEQ. Study outcomes and limitations: Compared with tumor, normal lung showed significantly lower TCR diversity.

The template was RNA from unsorted bulk tissue. Chemotherapy-naive patients with new lung cancer underwent thoracic surgery in China, August–late 2014. Three rounds of nested PCR, following a modified ARM-PCR protocol, produced the TCRbeta library. TCRdb re-called the multiplex PCR reads with MiXCR, one entry per CDR3 protein. The data hold about 82,000 distinct CDR3 sequences, with around four fifths observed a single time. This clonotype was counted many times. Its antigen is as yet unknown. The chain carries TRBV4-2 and TRBJ1-1; 7 nucleotides agree with TRBD1. The sequence was collected from a woman aged 45 to 65 with non-small cell lung cancer. The sequenced sample consisted of lung tumor tissue. The CDR3 loop reads CASSQPYRGDFTPEAFF. DNA of the CDR3: TGTGCCAGCAGCCAGCCCTACAGGGGCGACTTTACCCCTGAAGCTTTCTTT.